The T cell receptor (beta chain) under discussion was sequenced for a study of CD4 T cells in relation to SARS-CoV-2 and coronaviruses. Turning to the study itself: No peptide or an HIV-1 Nef peptide pool served as negative control.

Assay: immunoSEQ multiplex PCR; the TCRdb copy retains only in-frame clones and omits some. The profile covers 24,000 or so clones, with roughly 76% appearing a single time and about 14% taken by the ten largest. Germline CDR1 reads LGHNA; CDR2 reads YSLEER. CDR3 length equals 16 residues. Deletions cut 1 base from V and 6 bases from J, with 16 bases between. CD4+ T cells from unexposed donors were obtained before the COVID-19 pandemic (2011-2018). Isolation of CD4+ T cells took place after about 9 days in culture. Testing used SARS-CoV-2 S/N and four cold-coronavirus spikes on unexposed-donor CD4+ T cells, cells permitting. Two million PBMCs per well were cultured with approximately 10 IU/ml IL-2. Half the medium was replaced with IL-2 medium on days 3 and 7. As regards this clone: Its antigen is as yet unknown.

Sequenced sample: CD4+ T cells from PBMCs, cultured in vitro. The rearrangement uses TRBV4-3 and TRBJ1-3; a possible D gene is TRBD1 (5 bases). This clonotype was obtained from a human donor in good health. The CDR3 DNA reads TGCGCCAGCAGCCAAGGATCACAGGTTGGGGAAAACACCATATATTTT. This sequence encodes CASSQGSQVGENTIYF.